These 22 T cell receptor beta chains were all obtained from the same sample, sequenced in a study of human T cells and chemical hapten exposure. The authors extracted total RNA from unfractionated whole blood. TCRdb called the 5' RACE reads again in MiXCR, with one record for every CDR3 protein. This sample carries around 100,000 distinct CDR3 sequences, approximately 20% of them seen once, and the ten largest clones take roughly 2.8%. Every receptor here comes from a human donor in good health.

The chain carries TRBV4-1 and TRBJ1-1; the match to TRBD1 covers 7 bases. The germline CDR1 and CDR2 sequences are MGHRA and YSYEKL. This CDR3 region has 15 residues. Unmatched junction bases numbered 10, after V lost 4 bases and J lost 5 bases. The CDR3, as DNA: TGCGCCAGCAGCCGGCCAGGACAGGCGAGGACTGAAGCTTTCTTT. This gives the protein CASSRPGQARTEAFF.

This sequence joins TRBV12-3 or TRBV12-4 and TRBJ2-1, with 8 bases lining up with TRBD2. The CDR3 length is 15 residues. V shed 5 bases and J 6 bases; nucleotides not matched to a gene: 9. CDR3 in DNA: TGTGCCAGCAGTCCCGGGACTAGTAGGGCCAATGAGCAGTTCTTC. This gives the protein CASSPGTSRANEQFF.

The rearrangement joins TRBV28 to TRBJ2-5, with a weak D call TRBD1 (6 bases). V shed 7 bases and J shed 2 bases, with 8 bases lying between them. Germline CDR1 is MDHEN and CDR2 is SYDVKM. The CDR3 is 12 residues long. CDR3 nucleotide sequence: TGTGCCAGCACCCAGGGGCAAGAGACCCAGTACTTC. It translates to CASTQGQETQYF.

The chain carries TRBV10-3 and TRBJ2-1, with D unresolved. The CDR3 sequence is 14 residues long. V lost 5 bases and J 7 bases, leaving 15 bases between the germline ends. Per the germline V gene, CDR1 is ENHRY and CDR2 is SYGVKD. In nucleotides, the CDR3 is TGTGCCATCAGTACCTTAGAGAGAATAAATGAGCAGTTCTTC. Translating gives CAISTLERINEQFF.

In its sample, this clonotype was seen a few times. Since no conserved phenylalanine or tryptophan closes the CDR3, a read error is the likely cause. The DNA is left out, because the CDR3 cannot be placed on it with certainty; the CDR3 is given as TCRdb lists it. CDR3 amino acids: CASSPRDRRRVLSSGRGL. The rearrangement joins TRBV5-4 to TRBJ2-7; no check of the table's D call, TRBD1, against the DNA was made. CDR1 is SGHNT and CDR2 is YYREEE in the germline V gene (reference sequence). The CDR3 is 18 residues long, counting both termini.

CDR3 coding DNA: TGTGCCAGCAGTGAGCAGGGTTGCACAGATACGCAGTATTTT. It translates to CASSEQGCTDTQYF. This sequence joins TRBV6-1 and TRBJ2-3; perhaps TRBD1 as D (5 bases). V lost 3 bases, J lost 1 base, and 8 bases lay in between. From germline, CDR1 is MNHNS and CDR2 SASEGT. There are 14 residues in the CDR3.

This clonotype was seen only a few times. This chain's CDR3 is CASSSALRDRVPGELFF. For the CDR3, the DNA is TGTGCCAGCAGCTCCGCCCTACGCGACAGGGTTCCCGGGGAGCTGTTTTTT. The chain couples TRBV7-8 to TRBJ2-2, with 7 bases lining up with TRBD1. The length of the CDR3 is 17 residues. J lost 6 bases, V lost 4 bases, and 14 bases had no gene match. Germline values: CDR1 SGHVS, CDR2 FQNEAQ.

V is TRBV20-1 and J is TRBJ2-7; 12 nucleotides agree with TRBD2. The length of the CDR3 is 14 residues. V dropped 5 bases and J dropped 1; count of bases not matched to a gene: 3. The germline V gene has CDR1 DFQATT and CDR2 SNEGSKA (reference sequence). As DNA, the CDR3 is TGCAGTGCTGTACTAGCGGGAGGATCCTACGAGCAGTACTTC. Translated, it gives CSAVLAGGSYEQYF.

This clonotype came up once. The CDR3 sequence is CASSYSRRGGEAFF. CDR3 nucleotide sequence: TGTGCCAGCAGTTACTCCCGCAGAGGAGGTGAAGCTTTCTTT. V and J are TRBV6-5 and TRBJ1-1; D is unclear. This CDR3 has 14 residues. The germline V and J ends were trimmed by 0 bases and 7 bases, with 12 bases remaining between them. Germline V gene data show CDR1 as MNHEY and CDR2 as SVGAGI.

In its sample, this clonotype was seen a few times. This chain uses TRBV6-5 with TRBJ2-7; 12 nucleotides match TRBD1. This CDR3 has 17 amino acids. In germline, CDR1 is MNHEY, CDR2 SVGAGI. The trim removed 2 bases at V and 7 bases at J, leaving 12 bases unmatched. CDR3 in DNA: TGTGCCAGCAGTTACCACGCCGGGACAGGGGGCGTCTTGGAGCAGTACTTC. It encodes CASSYHAGTGGVLEQYF.

This chain joins TRBV11-2 and TRBJ1-4; D gene uncertain. The CDR3 totals 12 residues. The V gene's germline CDR1 is SGHAT and CDR2 FQNNGV. V was cut by 5 bases and J by 16 bases, with 17 bases left in between. The CDR3 loop reads CASSRPEGRAFF. The DNA of the CDR3 is TGTGCCAGCAGCCGTCCCGAAGGGAGGGCGTTTTTT.

The V and J genes are TRBV29-1 and TRBJ2-3; the D is unclear. The CDR3 length is 11 residues. The germline gives CDR1 SQVTM, CDR2 ANQGSEA. The germline V and J ends were trimmed by 3 bases and 2 bases, with 3 bases remaining between them. The CDR3 loop reads CSVDHTDTQYF. The CDR3 DNA reads as TGCAGCGTTGATCACACAGATACGCAGTATTTT.

The genes are TRBV6-2 or TRBV6-3 and TRBJ2-4; TRBD2 agrees at 13 bases. With 6 bases clipped from V and 6 bases from J, the junction kept 11 bases outside the gene matches. The CDR3 contains 17 residues. Per the germline V gene, CDR1 is MNHEY and CDR2 is SVGEGT. Here the CDR3 DNA reads TGTGCCAGCAGCATACCTGGGACTAGCGGGATGGTAAACATTCAGTACTTC. This sequence encodes CASSIPGTSGMVNIQYF.

The chain uses TRBV5-1 and TRBJ2-5; D might be TRBD1 (6 bases). Per germline, CDR1 SGHRS and CDR2 YFSETQ. V was cut by 9 bases and J by 6 bases, with 18 bases left in between. This CDR3 contains 13 residues. The CDR3 region is CATDRSDKKTQYF. For the CDR3, the DNA is TGCGCCACCGACAGGAGCGATAAGAAGACCCAGTACTTC.

The J gene is TRBJ2-5, the V gene TRBV24-1, with a weak D call TRBD1 (6 bases). V lost 4 bases to trimming and J lost 2 bases, with 16 bases between them. The CDR3 length is 16 residues. CDR1 and CDR2 (germline): KGHDR, SFDVKD. CDR3 sequence (DNA): TGTGCCACCAGTGACCCTGACGACAGGATTCAAGAGACCCAGTACTTC. Amino acids: CATSDPDDRIQETQYF.

The sample holds a few counts of this clonotype. The genes are TRBV12-3 or TRBV12-4 and TRBJ1-2; a weak D match, TRBD1 (6 bases). The V gene lost 3 bases and the J gene lost 7 bases, with 9 bases spanning the gap. This CDR3 spans 12 amino acids. The CDR3 sequence: CASSFPGAGYTF. For the CDR3, the DNA is TGTGCCAGCAGTTTTCCGGGGGCTGGCTACACCTTC.

This clonotype came up a few times. The rearrangement links TRBV7-6 to TRBJ1-3, with 10 bases lining up with TRBD1. From germline, CDR1 is SGHVS and CDR2 FNYEAQ. With V trimmed by 4 bases and J by 4 bases, 4 bases remained unmatched. CDR3 length: 15 amino acids. The CDR3 DNA follows: TGTGCCAGCAGCTCCGGGACAGGGGTGGGAAACACCATATATTTT. This translates into CASSSGTGVGNTIYF.

There are a few counts of this clonotype. The chain links TRBV7-9 to TRBJ2-1; D is perhaps TRBD2 (5 bases). In germline, CDR1 is SEHNR, CDR2 FQNEAQ (reference sequence). Between the trimmed V and J ends, which lost 1 base and 3 bases, there was a span of 10 bases. This CDR3 comprises 15 residues. Here the CDR3 reads CASSLGLAHYNEQFF. CDR3 DNA sequence: TGTGCCAGCAGCTTAGGCCTAGCCCACTACAATGAGCAGTTCTTC.

This clonotype appeared a few times. This rearrangement joins TRBV6-6 to TRBJ2-1; 7 nucleotides align to TRBD1. The CDR3 has 14 residues. Per germline, CDR1 MNHNY and CDR2 SVGAGI (reference sequence). After removal of 2 bases from V and 7 bases from J, the junction contained 5 bases not matched to a gene. The CDR3 here is CASSYDGRGNEQFF. CDR3 in DNA: TGTGCCAGCAGTTACGATGGCAGGGGGAATGAGCAGTTCTTC.

This clonotype showed up just a few times. The V call is TRBV30, the J call TRBJ2-7; no firm D call. CDR3 size: 13 residues. Looked up from germline, CDR1 is GTSNPN and CDR2 is SVGIG (reference sequence). V was clipped by 1 base and J by 7 bases, with 14 bases between them. The CDR3 spells CAWSDRLGTEQYF. The CDR3 coding sequence is TGTGCCTGGAGTGACCGACTTGGAACGGAGCAGTACTTC.

This clonotype turned up a few times. The V gene is TRBV6-1, the J gene TRBJ2-7; the D gene is possibly TRBD2 (8 bases). V was pared by 7 bases and J by 5 bases, with 30 bases between. Germline values: CDR1 MNHNS, CDR2 SASEGT. CDR3 length: 18 residues. This CDR3 is CASTILSGQPVGGDEQYF. The CDR3 DNA reads as TGTGCCAGCACGATCCTCTCGGGACAGCCTGTCGGGGGGGACGAGCAGTACTTC.

This clonotype showed up many times. V and J are TRBV27 and TRBJ1-2; 7 bases line up with TRBD1. The CDR3 runs to 16 residues. The ends lost 5 bases at V and 4 bases at J; junction bases unmatched: 13. Germline CDR1 and CDR2: MNHEY and SMNVEV (reference sequence). CDR3 loop: CASSPNRQGIGYGYTF. CDR3 coding DNA: TGTGCCAGCAGTCCCAACCGACAGGGAATCGGCTATGGCTACACCTTC.